These 26 T cell receptor beta chains share one sample of origin, sequenced in a study of blood T cell repertoires in COVID-19. Produced via immunoSEQ multiplex PCR; TCRdb's table is partial and in-frame only. The sample consists of about 160,000 clones, just under 95% of them appearing once. What was sequenced was peripheral blood. These TCRs come from a woman between 50 and 59 years old with acute or convalescent COVID-19.

The chain carries TRBV27 and TRBJ2-7; 15 nucleotides agree with TRBD2. The CDR3 consists of 15 residues. The junction had 3 bases not matched to a gene; V was cut back by 5 bases and J by 4 bases. Germline-derived CDR1 and CDR2 are MNHEY and SMNVEV (reference sequence). The CDR3 spells CASSLGTSGRYEQYF. The CDR3 DNA sequence: TGTGCCAGCAGTCTCGGGACTAGCGGGAGGTACGAGCAGTACTTC.

This clone was recorded once. V usage is TRBV28 and J usage is TRBJ1-4; TRBD1 might be the D (5 bases). The CDR3 runs 17 residues. V was pared by 6 bases and J by 2 bases, with 19 bases between. Germline V lookup: CDR1 MDHEN, CDR2 SYDVKM. In DNA form, the CDR3 reads TGTGCCAGCAGGCCCATCAGGGATACGGCTACTAATGAAAAACTGTTTTTT. This encodes CASRPIRDTATNEKLFF.

This chain joins TRBV24-1 and TRBJ2-7; the D gene is possibly TRBD2 (6 bases). Deletions cut 4 bases from V and 7 bases from J, with 19 bases between. CDR3 length equals 15 residues. From germline, CDR1 is KGHDR and CDR2 SFDVKD. The CDR3 region is CATSDSMGGLGEQYF. As DNA, the CDR3 is TGTGCCACCAGTGACTCGATGGGGGGATTGGGTGAGCAGTACTTC.

The chain is built from TRBV10-3 and TRBJ1-5; the D is unclear. Germline CDR1 ENHRY, CDR2 SYGVKD. This CDR3 spans 12 amino acids. Trimming removed 2 bases from V and 5 bases from J, with 4 bases in between. The CDR3: CAISEEDQPQHF. CDR3 nucleotide sequence: TGTGCCATCAGTGAGGAGGATCAGCCCCAGCATTTT.

The rearrangement joins TRBV7-8 to TRBJ1-6; the match to TRBD1 covers 8 bases. Per germline, CDR1 SGHVS and CDR2 FQNEAQ. The junction had 12 bases not matched to a gene; V was cut back by 5 bases and J by 0 bases. The length of the CDR3 is 19 residues. The CDR3 DNA is TGTGCCAGCAGCCAAAGAGACAGGGGAAGGAGCTCCTATAATTCACCCCTCCACTTT. The encoded protein is CASSQRDRGRSSYNSPLHF.

This clone turned up a few times. The V gene is TRBV7-2, the J gene TRBJ1-5; perhaps TRBD1 as D (6 bases). Trimming took off 2 bases at V and 6 bases at J, with 11 bases between the two ends. Germline CDR1 and CDR2: SGHTA and FQGNSA. This CDR3 contains 14 residues. CDR3 amino acids: CASSLNKGGQPQHF. In nucleotides, the CDR3 is TGTGCCAGCAGCTTAAATAAAGGGGGTCAGCCCCAGCATTTT.

The J gene is TRBJ2-7, the V gene TRBV6-6, with TRBD1 matching 9 bases. CDR1 and CDR2 from the germline V gene are MNHNY and SVGAGI (reference sequence). The CDR3 sequence is 14 residues long. V shed 4 bases, J shed 1 base, and the junction held 2 bases outside the gene matches. The CDR3 sequence: CASSSDRGSYEQYF. Here the CDR3 DNA reads TGTGCCAGCAGTTCCGACAGGGGGTCCTACGAGCAGTACTTC.

The V and J genes are TRBV4-3 and TRBJ2-1; 8 positions agree with TRBD2. The CDR3 contains 14 residues. Losses at the gene ends were 2 bases for V and 9 bases for J; bases not matched to a gene: 6. Germline V gene data show CDR1 as LGHNA and CDR2 as YSLEER. CDR3 coding DNA: TGCGCCAGCAGCCAAAGCGGGAGAGAGGGTGAGCAGTTCTTC. Translating gives CASSQSGREGEQFF.

In nucleotides, the CDR3 is TGTGCCAGTAGTAACGGGGTTGATAGCAATGAGCAGTTCTTC. Its translation is CASSNGVDSNEQFF. This rearrangement joins TRBV19 to TRBJ2-1, with D perhaps TRBD2 (5 bases). CDR3 length equals 14 residues. Per germline, CDR1 LNHDA and CDR2 SQIVND (reference sequence). With 4 bases removed from V and 6 bases from J, the gap between germline ends came to 13 bases.

The rearrangement joins TRBV7-3 to TRBJ2-3; unclear D gene. Germline CDR1 and CDR2: SGHTA and FQGTGA. This CDR3 contains 13 residues. Trimming left V 5 bases short and J 4 bases short, with 10 bases between. CDR3 in DNA: TGTGCCAGCAGCAATCCTAGTGCAGATACGCAGTATTTT. Protein product: CASSNPSADTQYF.

CDR3 loop: CASSGGQVNALIIGYTF. The DNA for the CDR3 is TGTGCCAGCAGTGGGGGACAGGTTAATGCTCTCATAATAGGCTACACCTTC. This chain uses TRBV2 with TRBJ1-2; 8 positions match TRBD1. J lost 8 bases, V lost 4 bases, and 18 bases had no gene match. CDR3 length: 17 amino acids. Germline V gives CDR1 SNHLY, CDR2 FYNNEI.

The chain couples TRBV4-3 to TRBJ2-3; 10 bases map to TRBD2. Germline V CDR1 and CDR2: LGHNA, YSLEER. The V segment lost 1 base and the J segment 0 bases; nucleotides outside the gene matches: 10. This CDR3 has 19 amino acids. This CDR3 reads CASSQVLAGAFVSTDTQYF. In DNA form, the CDR3 reads TGCGCCAGCAGCCAAGTTCTAGCGGGAGCTTTCGTTAGCACAGATACGCAGTATTTT.

This chain connects TRBV24-1 to TRBJ1-2, with 7 bases aligning to TRBD1. V shed 5 bases and J 4 bases; nucleotides not matched to a gene: 3. The germline V gene has CDR1 KGHDR and CDR2 SFDVKD. This CDR3 comprises 13 residues. CDR3 loop: CATSVGDSYGYTF. CDR3 DNA sequence: TGTGCCACCAGTGTGGGGGACAGCTATGGCTACACCTTC.

The rearrangement links TRBV28 to TRBJ2-7; no clear D gene. The CDR3 spans 10 residues. Germline-derived CDR1 and CDR2 are MDHEN and SYDVKM. V gave up 6 bases and J gave up 4 bases, with 4 bases separating them. CDR3 residues: CASRRYEQYF. In DNA, the CDR3 is TGTGCCAGCAGGCGATACGAGCAGTACTTC.

V and J are TRBV27 and TRBJ2-5; weak D call: TRBD1 (6 bases). CDR1 and CDR2 (germline): MNHEY, SMNVEV (reference sequence). This CDR3 is 15 amino acids long. V was trimmed by 5 bases and J by 4 bases, leaving 17 bases between them. CDR3 amino acids: CASSPSLIGGETQYF. The DNA for the CDR3 is TGTGCCAGCAGTCCCTCCCTTATAGGGGGAGAGACCCAGTACTTC.

The chain uses TRBV3-1 (or the pseudogene TRBV3-2) and TRBJ2-5; D gene unclear. The CDR3 sequence is 12 residues long. Trimming left V 1 base short and J 5 bases short, with 5 bases between. The germline V gene encodes CDR1 LGHDT and CDR2 YNNKEL (reference sequence). CDR3 sequence: CASSQVLETQYF. DNA of the CDR3: TGTGCCAGCAGCCAAGTCCTTGAGACCCAGTACTTC.

This chain connects TRBV19 to TRBJ1-2, with D unclear. The length of the CDR3 is 12 residues. Germline V CDR1 and CDR2: LNHDA, SQIVND (reference sequence). Trimming removed 1 base at V and 12 bases at J, with 12 bases between. CDR3 DNA: TGTGCCAGTAGTATAGGGACTGTTGGGAACACCTTC. Translation gives CASSIGTVGNTF.

V is TRBV6-6 and J is TRBJ2-1, with unresolved D. Trimming took off 5 bases at V and 8 bases at J, with 19 bases between the two ends. The germline CDR1 and CDR2 sequences are MNHNY and SVGAGI (reference sequence). This CDR3 is built from 15 residues. The CDR3 DNA sequence: TGTGCCAGCAGTCCGCGGCAAAGACCCTCCGATGAGCAGTTCTTC. It encodes CASSPRQRPSDEQFF.

The chain carries TRBV18 and TRBJ1-2; TRBD1 agrees at 9 bases. After removal of 0 bases from V and 6 bases from J, the junction contained 5 bases not matched to a gene. CDR1 is KGHSH and CDR2 is LQKENI in the germline V gene. The CDR3 has 15 amino acids. CDR3 DNA sequence: TGTGCCAGCTCACCACCGGGACAGGGTGGCGATGGCTACACCTTC. It specifies CASSPPGQGGDGYTF.

CDR3 bases: TGTGCCAGCAGTTTATACCAGTATTCCTACGAGCAGTACTTC. Its protein is CASSLYQYSYEQYF. The rearrangement links TRBV27 to TRBJ2-7, with no clear D. CDR1 and CDR2 from the germline V gene are MNHEY and SMNVEV (reference sequence). V lost 1 base and J 1 base, leaving 8 bases between the germline ends. CDR3 length: 14 amino acids.

V and J are TRBV9 and TRBJ1-3, with D unclear. V lost 3 bases, J lost 0 bases, and 7 bases lay in between. The germline gives CDR1 SGDLS, CDR2 YYNGEE. This CDR3 is built from 14 residues. The CDR3 DNA sequence: TGTGCCAGCAGCGGGCTTATCTCTGGAAACACCATATATTTT. Translation gives CASSGLISGNTIYF.

This sequence joins TRBV5-1 and TRBJ1-2, with D hard to call. The CDR3 runs to 13 residues. Germline V CDR1 and CDR2: SGHRS, YFSETQ. V shed 0 bases and J shed 0 bases, with 3 bases lying between them. The CDR3 loop reads CASSLVTNYGYTF. The CDR3 region has the DNA TGCGCCAGCAGCTTGGTAACTAACTATGGCTACACCTTC.

V gene TRBV30 combines with J gene TRBJ1-5; D gene ambiguous. Germline CDR1 reads GTSNPN; CDR2 reads SVGIG (reference sequence). The length of the CDR3 is 13 residues. V gave up 0 bases and J gave up 4 bases, with 7 bases separating them. CDR3 DNA: TGTGCCTGGAGTGTACGAGCGAATCAGCCCCAGCATTTT. It is translated as CAWSVRANQPQHF.

The chain links TRBV15 to TRBJ1-6, with D hard to call. From germline, CDR1 is LNHNV and CDR2 YYDKDF (reference sequence). CDR3 size: 13 residues. V lost 3 bases and J 10 bases, leaving 10 bases between the germline ends. CDR3 protein: CATSSTTGSPLHF. The CDR3, as DNA: TGTGCCACCAGCAGCACTACCGGGTCACCCCTCCACTTT.

The chain couples TRBV4-3 to TRBJ2-7; D possibly corresponds to TRBD1 (5 bases). This CDR3 region has 15 residues. The V and J ends lost 1 base and 0 bases respectively, with 10 bases between them. Germline-derived CDR1 and CDR2 are LGHNA and YSLEER. The CDR3 loop reads CASSQGLGVSYEQYF. The CDR3 nucleotides are TGCGCCAGCAGCCAAGGCCTAGGGGTCTCCTACGAGCAGTACTTC.

The chain joins TRBV10-2 to TRBJ2-1; a weak D match, TRBD2 (5 bases). Between the trimmed V and J ends, which lost 2 bases and 9 bases, there was a span of 14 bases. The length of the CDR3 is 14 residues. Per the germline V gene, CDR1 is WSHSY and CDR2 is SAAADI. The CDR3 nucleotides are TGCGCCAGCAGTGAGGCTCCCTCTACTAGTGAGCAGTTCTTC. It encodes CASSEAPSTSEQFF.